This T cell receptor (beta chain) was sequenced during a study of identical twins. Study observations and caveats: Out-of-frame sharing of TCR alpha in monozygotic twins was underestimated by models.

This clonotype was counted at least ten times. The antigen is not known. The V end lost 1 base, the J end lost 0 bases, and 16 bases lay between the germline ends. This CDR3 region has 18 residues. Germline V gene lookup returns CDR1 LGHDT and CDR2 YNNKEL (reference sequence). TCRdb reprocessed the 5' RACE reads via MiXCR and lists one record per CDR3 protein. The repertoire holds about 570,000 distinct CDR3 sequences, with over 8.5% as singletons. These data were also filed under a second study, of yellow fever vaccine responses in identical twins. As that study records: Reportedly, the T cell response mounted by twins to vaccine seemed partly convergent, partly personalized.

The sample consisted of PBMCs. V is TRBV3-1 and J is TRBJ2-4, with no clear D. The source of this sequence is a woman under 30 in good health. The CDR3 sequence: CASSQGSRIPLAKNIQYF. CDR3 sequence (DNA): TGTGCCAGCAGCCAAGGGAGTAGGATACCCCTAGCCAAAAACATTCAGTACTTC.